This T cell receptor beta chain was documented in a study of T cells in Graves' hyperthyroidism and ophthalmopathy. The CDR3 runs to 16 residues. Germline values: CDR1 LGHDT, CDR2 YNNKEL (reference sequence). Trimming stripped 4 bases from V and 8 bases from J, with 23 bases between. This clonotype was seen at least ten times. Amplification yielded TCR beta CDR3 regions, with RNA transcripts as the source. Using the HTBI primer set, a first-round RT-PCR was run on the TCR CDR3. TCRdb reanalysed the multiplex PCR reads using MiXCR and keeps one entry per CDR3 protein. This table has approximately 260,000 distinct CDR3 sequences, 13% to 15% appearing once. With a duration under 2 months, the hyperthyroidism was newly diagnosed in patients aged 18 to 65.

V and J are TRBV3-1 and TRBJ1-2; D uncertain. This TCR came from a woman between 45 and 65 years old with Graves' hyperthyroidism that later progressed to Graves' ophthalmopathy. The sequencing input was blood. This CDR3 reads CASSPNNVPTQQGYTF. In DNA, the CDR3 is TGTGCCAGCAGCCCGAACAATGTACCCACTCAGCAAGGCTACACCTTC.